This T cell receptor beta chain appears in the sequencing data of a study of T-cell memory formation after mild COVID-19. The CDR3 length is 14 residues. Germline V gene data show CDR1 as SGHTA and CDR2 as FQGNSA. V lost 3 bases, J lost 6 bases, and 5 bases stayed unmatched. MiXCR, applied by TCRdb to the 5' RACE reads, yields one record per CDR3 protein. The sample gives more than 150,000 distinct CDR3 sequences, under 20% of which show up once; approximately 4% is in the top ten. The rearrangement links TRBV7-2 to TRBJ2-4, with TRBD1 identical over 7 bases. The sample taken for sequencing was PBMCs or a T cell subset sorted from them (not recorded which). The sequence came from a man aged 18 to 35 who had mild COVID-19 (a few samples of this study predate the infection). Cell type and time point are not known. The CDR3 DNA reads TGTGCCAGCAGCTTCAAGGGGGCGGGAAACATTCAGTACTTC. This codes for CASSFKGAGNIQYF.